This T cell receptor (beta chain) was recovered during a study of CD8+ T cells in alopecia areata (dated by TCRdb to the late 2010s). Background on the whole study: The treated patients, all with moderate-to-severe alopecia areata, were enrolled in an open-label pilot trial of oral tofacitinib given at 5 to 10 mg twice daily. Patients received tofacitinib for 6 to 18 months and were then followed off drug for 6 months to check for delayed response and recurrence. The SALT score, which quantifies the percentage of affected scalp surface area, was used to measure disease severity in treated patients. TCRbeta CDR3 regions were amplified by immunoSEQ multiplex PCR using 35 Vbeta forward and 13 Jbeta reverse primers. In both human patients and the C3H/HeJ mouse model, the study applied high-throughput TCRbeta sequencing to look at T cell clonal expansion in alopecia areata. Clonality in the scalp was compared among normal scalp (n=4), patchy alopecia areata scalp (n=8), and alopecia totalis/universalis scalp (n=8). RNA came from the PAXgene miRNA kit for fixed scalp, the miRNeasy kit for PBMCs, and the RNeasy kit for mouse skin. Tofacitinib-treated patients had biopsies at baseline and at 4 and 24 weeks of treatment, with a later scalp biopsy in several patients. Human TCRbeta sequencing covered scalp tissue and sorted CD4+ and CD8+ peripheral blood T cells from patchy and totalis/universalis alopecia areata patients and healthy controls.

Trimming leaves V shorter by 2 bases and J shorter by 3 bases, with the junction holding 0 bases beyond the gene matches. Its CDR3 holds 15 amino acids, cysteine through phenylalanine. Here the CDR3 DNA is all that survives: 45 bases in frame from base 1. The germline V gene yields SGHVS for CDR1 and FNYEAQ for CDR2. What the research found in general, with its limitations: Many expanded lesional clones were found to persist in scalp and blood during tofacitinib treatment, and relapse after treatment cessation may be partly explained by this persistence. Tofacitinib significantly lowered scalp clonality and the number of expanded CD8+ clones among the top 100 scalp clones. Unlike mouse skin, where gammadelta T cells dominate, normal human skin contains resident alphabeta T cells that get sequenced too, which complicates analysis of the scalp TCR repertoire. Because the treated cohort was small and had just a single nonresponder, larger studies are needed to establish links between baseline CD8+ expansion and response. Compared with normal scalp, lesional scalp had higher clonality and more expanded CD8+ clones, particularly in alopecia totalis/universalis, a pattern that suggests antigenic drive. Compared with mice, TCR sequences shared between patients were less clear, possibly partly because of HLA diversity across the patient population.

Library generation was performed with the immunoSEQ multiplex PCR assay. RNA was extracted from all samples and reverse transcribed into cDNA, which served as template for TCR sequencing. First-strand cDNA was synthesized using SuperScript III with a 2:1 mix of oligo-dT and random hexamers. A synthetic immune receptor repertoire was used to measure amplification bias, and any remaining bias was corrected computationally. Per the authors' processing: Raw reads were preprocessed for error removal, and CDR3 was defined according to IMGT conventions as running from the conserved cysteine to phenylalanine. To get clonality, Shannon entropy was normalized by log2 of the number of productive unique TCRs and the result was subtracted from 1. Scalp TCRbeta sequences were cross-referenced with sorted blood CD4 and CD8 repertoires so that the CD4 or CD8 identity of scalp clones could be inferred. As stored in TCRdb, this immuneACCESS dataset retains in-frame rearrangements with V and J assigned. A fraction of the clones does not appear; measured against another copy, unresolved V genes explain less than half of the discrepancy, and the remainder lacks a known reason. The DNA gave D and trimming, while V, J and clone size come from that table. The sample table lists around 97,000 clones, 70% to 90% of them with a count of one. The biggest ten clones account for around 10% of the sample.

According to the study, the label for this sample's treatment or condition signals: oral pan-JAK inhibitor, 5-10 mg twice daily. Lesional scalp punch biopsies and peripheral blood were collected from alopecia areata patients. PBMCs were isolated by density centrifugation and stained for CD3, CD4 and CD8, and CD4+ and CD8+ T cells were sorted on a FACSAria. The table lists this clone with a count of one. Its antigen remains unidentified. No base-level quality is on record; no much larger clone is a single base apart. The sequence derives from a human donor with alopecia areata. Here the sequenced sample was CD8+ T cells sorted from blood, taken around week 34, from a patient treated with tofacitinib. The chain joins TRBV7-6 to TRBJ2-1, and 11 junctional nucleotides match TRBD2. Here is the DNA: TGTGCCAGCAGCTTAACTAGCGGGGGCTACAATGAGCAGTTCTTC. This gives the protein CASSLTSGGYNEQFF.